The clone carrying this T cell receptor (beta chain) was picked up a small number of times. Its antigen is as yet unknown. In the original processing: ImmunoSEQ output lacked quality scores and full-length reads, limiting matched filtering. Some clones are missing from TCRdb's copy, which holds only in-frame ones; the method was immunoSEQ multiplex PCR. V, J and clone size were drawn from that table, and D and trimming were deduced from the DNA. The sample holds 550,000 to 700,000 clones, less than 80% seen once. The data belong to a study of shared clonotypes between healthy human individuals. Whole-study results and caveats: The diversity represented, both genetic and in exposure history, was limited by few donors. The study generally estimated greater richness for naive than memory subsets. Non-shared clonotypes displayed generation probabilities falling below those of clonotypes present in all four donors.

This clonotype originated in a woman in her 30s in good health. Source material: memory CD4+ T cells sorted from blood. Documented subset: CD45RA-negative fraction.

The CDR3 region has the DNA TGTGCCAGCACCATAGCGGGAGTCTATGAGACCCAGTACTTC. It encodes CASTIAGVYETQYF. The chain links TRBV28 to TRBJ2-5, with TRBD2 matching over 9 bases. The V and J ends lost 7 bases and 5 bases, in that order; junction bases with no gene match: 8. From germline, CDR1 is MDHEN and CDR2 SYDVKM. This CDR3 has 14 amino acids.